Many counts were recorded for the clone carrying this T cell receptor beta chain. The V gene lost 0 bases and the J gene lost 0 bases, with 12 bases spanning the gap. The germline gives CDR1 MNHEY, CDR2 SVGEGT. The CDR3 runs to 16 residues. The data originate from a study of molecular identifiers for immune sequencing clone quantification. A single record per CDR3 protein comes from TCRdb applying MiXCR to the PCR reads. The repertoire holds about 70,000 distinct CDR3 sequences, with less than 20% as singletons. The V call is TRBV6-2 or TRBV6-3, the J call TRBJ2-7; D is unresolved. The clonotype was recovered from a human donor in good health. Some libraries in this study had Jurkat cell RNA spiked in. Sequencing used naive CD8+ T cells from blood, with Jurkat cell RNA spiked in. Subset defined: FACS-sorted CD8+CD4-CCR7+CD45RA+ naive T cells. Here the CDR3 reads CASSYSNLHYSYEQYF. CDR3 nucleotides: TGTGCCAGCAGTTACTCGAACCTCCATTACTCCTACGAGCAGTACTTC.